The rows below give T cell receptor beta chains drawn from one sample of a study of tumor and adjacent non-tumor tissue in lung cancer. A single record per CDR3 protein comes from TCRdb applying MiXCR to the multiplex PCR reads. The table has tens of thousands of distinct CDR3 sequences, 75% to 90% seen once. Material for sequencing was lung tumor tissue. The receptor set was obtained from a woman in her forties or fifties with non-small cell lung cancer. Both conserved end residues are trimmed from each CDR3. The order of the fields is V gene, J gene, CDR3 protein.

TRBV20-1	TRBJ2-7	SALPGAETYERY
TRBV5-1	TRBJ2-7	ASCLTGSRFEQY
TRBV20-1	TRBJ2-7	IATDRTAEQY
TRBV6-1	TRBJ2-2	ATSLSRASGELF
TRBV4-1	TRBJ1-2	ASCQDVVEFYPNYGYT
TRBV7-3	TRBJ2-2	ASSLMAGGITGELF
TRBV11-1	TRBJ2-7	ASSLHVQRGNSYEQY
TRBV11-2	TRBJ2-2	TSSLEQLGGELF
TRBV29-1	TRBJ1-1	GVEGQGGNEAF
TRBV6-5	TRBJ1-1	ANSLRGAEGF
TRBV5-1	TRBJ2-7	PSSLRTSGPYEQY
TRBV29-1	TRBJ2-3	SIGQGGGTQY
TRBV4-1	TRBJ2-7	TSSQASSSYEQY
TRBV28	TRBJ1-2	ASSLMDRGGYT
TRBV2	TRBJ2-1	PSRKTSGSAEQI
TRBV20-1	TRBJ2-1	SVRGDGEQF